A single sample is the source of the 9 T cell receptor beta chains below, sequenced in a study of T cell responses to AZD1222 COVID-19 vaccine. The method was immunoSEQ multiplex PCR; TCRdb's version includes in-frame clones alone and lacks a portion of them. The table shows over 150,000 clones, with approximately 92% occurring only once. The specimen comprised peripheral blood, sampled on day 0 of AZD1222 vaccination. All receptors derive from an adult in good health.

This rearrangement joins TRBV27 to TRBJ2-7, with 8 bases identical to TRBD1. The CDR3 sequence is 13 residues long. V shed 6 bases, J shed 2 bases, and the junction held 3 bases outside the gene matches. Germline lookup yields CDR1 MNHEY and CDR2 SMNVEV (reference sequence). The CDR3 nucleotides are TGTGCCAGCAGCCCAGGGGGCCCCTACGAGCAGTACGTC. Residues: CASSPGGPYEQYV.

CDR3 in DNA: TGCGCCAGCAGTGAAGGGGGGTATAAATCCGAGCAGTACTTC. This translates into CASSEGGYKSEQYF. This rearrangement joins TRBV10-2 to TRBJ2-7, with D perhaps TRBD1 or TRBD2 (6 bases each). Germline V gives CDR1 WSHSY, CDR2 SAAADI. The V end was cut by 3 bases, the J end by 6 bases, with 15 bases between. The CDR3 has 14 residues.

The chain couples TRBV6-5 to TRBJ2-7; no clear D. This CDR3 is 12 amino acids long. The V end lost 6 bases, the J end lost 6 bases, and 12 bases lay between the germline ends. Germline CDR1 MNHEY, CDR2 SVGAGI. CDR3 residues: CASSPTLFEQYF. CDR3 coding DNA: TGTGCCAGCAGCCCCACCCTCTTCGAGCAGTACTTC.

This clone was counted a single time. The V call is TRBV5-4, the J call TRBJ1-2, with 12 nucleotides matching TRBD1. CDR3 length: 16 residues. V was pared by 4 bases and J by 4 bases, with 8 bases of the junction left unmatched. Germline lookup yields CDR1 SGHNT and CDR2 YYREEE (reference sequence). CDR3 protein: CASSVRDRGPTYGYTF. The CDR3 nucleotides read TGTGCCAGCAGCGTACGGGACAGGGGGCCTACCTATGGCTACACCTTC.

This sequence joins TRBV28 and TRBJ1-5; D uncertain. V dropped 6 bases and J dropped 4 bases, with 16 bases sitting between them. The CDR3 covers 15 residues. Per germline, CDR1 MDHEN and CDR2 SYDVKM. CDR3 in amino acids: CASSSGEIGNQPQHF. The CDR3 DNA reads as TGTGCCAGCAGCTCTGGGGAGATCGGGAATCAGCCCCAGCATTTT.

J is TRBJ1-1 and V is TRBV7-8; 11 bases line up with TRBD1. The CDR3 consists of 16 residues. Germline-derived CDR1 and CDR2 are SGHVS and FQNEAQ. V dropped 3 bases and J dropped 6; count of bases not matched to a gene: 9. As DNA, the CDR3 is TGTGCCAGCAGCTTGGTTTCGGGACAGGGGGTCTCTGAAGCTTTCTTT. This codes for CASSLVSGQGVSEAFF.

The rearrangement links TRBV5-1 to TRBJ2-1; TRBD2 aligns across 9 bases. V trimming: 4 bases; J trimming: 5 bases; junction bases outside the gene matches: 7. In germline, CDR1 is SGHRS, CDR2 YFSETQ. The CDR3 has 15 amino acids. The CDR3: CASSPLAGNHNEQFF. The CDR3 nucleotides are TGCGCCAGCAGCCCACTAGCGGGCAACCACAATGAGCAGTTCTTC.

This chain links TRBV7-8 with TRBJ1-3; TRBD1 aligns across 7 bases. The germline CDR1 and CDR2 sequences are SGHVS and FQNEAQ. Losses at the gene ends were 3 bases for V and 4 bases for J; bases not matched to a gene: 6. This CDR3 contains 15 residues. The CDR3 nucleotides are TGTGCCAGCAGCTTTGGACAGGCAGGAGGAAACACCATATATTTT. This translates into CASSFGQAGGNTIYF.

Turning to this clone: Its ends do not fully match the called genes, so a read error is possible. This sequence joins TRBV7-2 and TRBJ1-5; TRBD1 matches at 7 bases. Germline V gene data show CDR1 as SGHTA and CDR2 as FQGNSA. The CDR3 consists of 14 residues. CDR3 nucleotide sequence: TGTGCCAGCAGCGCACGACAGGGCAAACAGCCCCAGCATTTT. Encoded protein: CASSARQGKQPQHF.